This T cell receptor beta chain comes out of a study of T-cell reconstitution after alpha-beta-depleted transplantation in children. CDR3 length equals 13 residues. Germline loops: CDR1 SGHAT, CDR2 FQNNGV. V dropped 8 bases and J dropped 4 bases, with 11 bases sitting between them. Preparing the TCRbeta library involved the use of unique molecular identifiers. One entry per CDR3 protein results from TCRdb running MiXCR on the PCR reads. The sample yields 100,000 or so distinct CDR3 sequences, roughly 7.2% seen once. The TCR sequence derives from a boy between 2 and 10 years old with acute lymphoblastic leukemia, due to receive a stem cell transplant. The V gene is TRBV11-2, the J gene TRBJ1-4; TRBD1 is a possible D gene (6 bases). Sample: PBMCs, taken before TCRalphabeta/CD19-depleted stem cell transplant. CDR3 nucleotide sequence: TGTGCCAGCGAGGGGGGGAATAATGAAAAACTGTTTTTT. Protein product: CASEGGNNEKLFF.